This TCR beta chain was identified during a study of shared clonotypes between healthy human individuals. Broader study findings: The four-donor shared clonotypes exceeded non-shared clonotypes in generation probability, with non-shared ones scoring lower.

Assay execution proceeded at the deep level. Assay used: immunoSEQ multiplex PCR; TCRdb lists only in-frame clones, some missing. The repertoire holds roughly 680,000 clones, 55% to 80% seen once, with approximately 2% in the top ten. CD45RA+ naive and CD45RA-negative memory subsets were separated from CD4+ cells. As concerns this clone: As yet, its antigen is unknown. At one of its ends the junction is not consistent with the germline gene, which may arise from a read error.

This CDR3 contains 14 residues. CDR1 and CDR2 (germline): SNHLY, FYNNEI. Sequenced: memory CD4+ T cells sorted from blood. Noted subset: CD45RA-negative fraction. The receptor's source is a woman aged 25 to 45 in good health. The chain joins TRBV2 to TRBJ1-1; D ambiguous. CDR3 DNA: TGTGCCAGCAGAGAAGAAAAAAAGAACACTGAAGCTTTCTTT. Translating it yields CASREEKKNTEAFF.